The sequence of this T cell receptor (beta chain) was determined in a study of T-cell reconstitution after alpha-beta-depleted transplantation in children. The CDR3 is made up of 12 amino acids. Germline CDR1 and CDR2: SGHDT and YYEEEE. Points from the study as a whole: Several hundred expanded graft clones reportedly gave rise to the alpha-beta T cells present about two months after transplant. Recipient T cells and thymic progenitors that survived were the source of the high TCRbeta diversity seen at day 60 in some patients. T-cell numbers and diversity, one year after transplant, stemmed largely from T cells that were newly produced.

Unique molecular identifiers were built into the TCRbeta library. TCRdb called the PCR reads again in MiXCR, with one record for every CDR3 protein. The table records 480,000 or so distinct CDR3 sequences, roughly a tenth of them present only once. This clonotype was detected ten times or more. Its antigen is not known. An end of the junction differs from the germline gene, which may be a read error. Sequenced material: PBMCs, taken before TCRalphabeta/CD19-depleted stem cell transplant. This TCR was sampled from a child aged 2-15 years with inherited bone marrow failure, due to receive a stem cell transplant. The gene calls are TRBV5-6 and TRBJ2-1; D unclear. The CDR3 nucleotides read TGTGCCAGCAGTTTGGGCAACAATGAGCAGTTCTTC. The encoded protein is CASSLGNNEQFF.